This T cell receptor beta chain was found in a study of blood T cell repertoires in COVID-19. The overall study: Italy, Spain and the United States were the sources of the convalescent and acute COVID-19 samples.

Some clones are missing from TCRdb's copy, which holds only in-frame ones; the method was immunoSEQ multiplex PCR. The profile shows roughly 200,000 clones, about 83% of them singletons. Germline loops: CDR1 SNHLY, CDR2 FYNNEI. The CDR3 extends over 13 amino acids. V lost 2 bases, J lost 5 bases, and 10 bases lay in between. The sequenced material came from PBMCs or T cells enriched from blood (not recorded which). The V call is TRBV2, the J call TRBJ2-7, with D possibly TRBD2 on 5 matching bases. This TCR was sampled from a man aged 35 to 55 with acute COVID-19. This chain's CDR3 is CASSEWRANEQYF. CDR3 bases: TGTGCCAGCAGTGAATGGCGGGCCAACGAGCAGTACTTC.